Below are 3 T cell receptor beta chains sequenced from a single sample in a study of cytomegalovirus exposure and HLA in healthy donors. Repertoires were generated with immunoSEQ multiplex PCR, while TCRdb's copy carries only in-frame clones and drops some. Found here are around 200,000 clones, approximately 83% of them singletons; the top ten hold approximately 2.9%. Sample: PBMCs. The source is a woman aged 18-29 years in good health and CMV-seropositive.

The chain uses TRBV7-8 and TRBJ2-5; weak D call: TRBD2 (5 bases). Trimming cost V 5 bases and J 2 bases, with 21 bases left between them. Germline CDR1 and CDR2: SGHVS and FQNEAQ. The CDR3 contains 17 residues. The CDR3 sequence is CASSPIAGHSGQETQYF. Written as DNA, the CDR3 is TGTGCCAGCAGCCCAATAGCTGGCCACTCGGGGCAAGAGACCCAGTACTTC. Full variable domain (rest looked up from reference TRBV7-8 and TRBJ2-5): GAGVSQSPRYKVAKRGQDVALRCDPISGHVSLFWYQQALGQGPEFLTYFQNEAQLDKSGLPSDRFFAERPEGSVSTLKIQRTQQEDSAVYLCASSPIAGHSGQETQYFGPGTRLLVL.

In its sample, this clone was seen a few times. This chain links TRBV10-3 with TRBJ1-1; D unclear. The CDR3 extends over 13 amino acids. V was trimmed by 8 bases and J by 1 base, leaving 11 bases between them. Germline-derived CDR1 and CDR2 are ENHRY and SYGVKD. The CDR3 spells CAIAPGKNTEAFF. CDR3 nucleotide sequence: TGTGCCATCGCCCCGGGGAAGAACACTGAAGCTTTCTTT.

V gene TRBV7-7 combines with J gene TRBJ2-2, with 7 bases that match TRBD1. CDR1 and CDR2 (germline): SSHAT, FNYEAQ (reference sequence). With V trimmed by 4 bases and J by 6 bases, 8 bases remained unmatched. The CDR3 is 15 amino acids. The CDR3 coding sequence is TGTGCCAGCAGCTCCAACAGGGGTCGAGCCGGGGAGCTGTTTTTT. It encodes CASSSNRGRAGELFF.